This T cell receptor (beta chain) was observed in a study of beta chain features in type 1 diabetes. The study, taken as a whole, reports: Here, the possible influence of HLA type (on TCRB rearrangement) remained unresolved. In every one of the four CD4+ subsets, TCRB CDR3s were moderately but significantly shorter in Type 1 diabetes patients.

About this clone: Its target is unknown.

Reverse transcribing all isolated RNA meant expressed TCRB transcripts were sequenced. Sequenced by immunoSEQ multiplex PCR; TCRdb stores in-frame clones only, minus some. The sample carries 200,000 to 250,000 clones, 14% recorded once. The CDR3 contains 14 residues. Germline CDR1 SGDLS, CDR2 YYNGEE. Trimming shortened V by 0 bases and J by 7 bases, and 8 bases separated the two germline ends. Sequenced sample: naive CD4+ T cells from blood. The rearrangement joins TRBV9 to TRBJ1-6; no definite D call. The TCR comes from a man under 40 with type 1 diabetes. CDR3 residues: CASSVGLINSPLHF. As DNA, the CDR3 is TGTGCCAGCAGCGTAGGACTGATAAATTCACCCCTCCACTTT.